This T cell receptor (beta chain) originates from a study of shared clonotypes between healthy human individuals. About the study: Researchers assigned three CD4 naive, three CD4 memory, two CD8 naive and one CD8 memory plate to each donor. Study findings and constraints: Compared with memory subsets, naive subsets generally had larger estimated richness.

In its sample, this clone was seen once. The target antigen is unknown. Germline V gene lookup returns CDR1 SGHTA and CDR2 FQGNSA. V dropped 5 bases and J dropped 2 bases, with 15 bases sitting between them. The CDR3 totals 15 residues. Original data processing: Junction-only sequences without quality scores were provided by ImmunoSEQ, so filtering was different. Generated by immunoSEQ multiplex PCR, the TCRdb table keeps only in-frame clones and is missing some. The DNA gave D and trimming, while V, J and clone size come from that table. The sample carries about 320,000 clones, around 86% recorded once. CD45RO+ cells went into CD8 memory alongside CCR7-negative CD45RA+ TemRA cells.

This receptor was identified in a man younger than 30 in good health. Sequences were obtained from memory CD8+ T cells sorted from blood. Subset indicated: CD45RO+ cells pooled with CCR7-negative TemRA cells. The chain links TRBV7-2 to TRBJ2-5; the D gene is possibly TRBD1 (6 bases). For the CDR3, the DNA is TGTGCCAGCAGCCCAGGGGTAGCCCCTCAAGAGACCCAGTACTTC. This translates into CASSPGVAPQETQYF.